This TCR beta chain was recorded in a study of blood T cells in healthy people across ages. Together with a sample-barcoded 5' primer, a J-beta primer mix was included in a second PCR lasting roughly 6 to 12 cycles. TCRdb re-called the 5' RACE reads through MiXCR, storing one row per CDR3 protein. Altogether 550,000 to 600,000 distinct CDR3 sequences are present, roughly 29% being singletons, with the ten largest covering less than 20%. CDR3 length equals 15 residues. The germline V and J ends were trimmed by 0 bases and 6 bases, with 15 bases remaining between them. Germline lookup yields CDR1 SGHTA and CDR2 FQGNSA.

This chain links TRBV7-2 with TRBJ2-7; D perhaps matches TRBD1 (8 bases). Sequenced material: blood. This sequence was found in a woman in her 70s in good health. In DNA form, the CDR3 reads TGTGCCAGCAGCTTAGCGCGGGGGACAGGTCGCGAGCAGTACTTC. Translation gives CASSLARGTGREQYF. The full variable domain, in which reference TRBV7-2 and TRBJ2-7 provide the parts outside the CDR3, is GAGVSQSPSNKVTEKGKDVELRCDPISGHTALYWYRQSLGQGLEFLIYFQGNSAPDKSGLPSDRFSAERTGGSVSTLTIQRTQQEDSAVYLCASSLARGTGREQYFGPGTRLTVT.